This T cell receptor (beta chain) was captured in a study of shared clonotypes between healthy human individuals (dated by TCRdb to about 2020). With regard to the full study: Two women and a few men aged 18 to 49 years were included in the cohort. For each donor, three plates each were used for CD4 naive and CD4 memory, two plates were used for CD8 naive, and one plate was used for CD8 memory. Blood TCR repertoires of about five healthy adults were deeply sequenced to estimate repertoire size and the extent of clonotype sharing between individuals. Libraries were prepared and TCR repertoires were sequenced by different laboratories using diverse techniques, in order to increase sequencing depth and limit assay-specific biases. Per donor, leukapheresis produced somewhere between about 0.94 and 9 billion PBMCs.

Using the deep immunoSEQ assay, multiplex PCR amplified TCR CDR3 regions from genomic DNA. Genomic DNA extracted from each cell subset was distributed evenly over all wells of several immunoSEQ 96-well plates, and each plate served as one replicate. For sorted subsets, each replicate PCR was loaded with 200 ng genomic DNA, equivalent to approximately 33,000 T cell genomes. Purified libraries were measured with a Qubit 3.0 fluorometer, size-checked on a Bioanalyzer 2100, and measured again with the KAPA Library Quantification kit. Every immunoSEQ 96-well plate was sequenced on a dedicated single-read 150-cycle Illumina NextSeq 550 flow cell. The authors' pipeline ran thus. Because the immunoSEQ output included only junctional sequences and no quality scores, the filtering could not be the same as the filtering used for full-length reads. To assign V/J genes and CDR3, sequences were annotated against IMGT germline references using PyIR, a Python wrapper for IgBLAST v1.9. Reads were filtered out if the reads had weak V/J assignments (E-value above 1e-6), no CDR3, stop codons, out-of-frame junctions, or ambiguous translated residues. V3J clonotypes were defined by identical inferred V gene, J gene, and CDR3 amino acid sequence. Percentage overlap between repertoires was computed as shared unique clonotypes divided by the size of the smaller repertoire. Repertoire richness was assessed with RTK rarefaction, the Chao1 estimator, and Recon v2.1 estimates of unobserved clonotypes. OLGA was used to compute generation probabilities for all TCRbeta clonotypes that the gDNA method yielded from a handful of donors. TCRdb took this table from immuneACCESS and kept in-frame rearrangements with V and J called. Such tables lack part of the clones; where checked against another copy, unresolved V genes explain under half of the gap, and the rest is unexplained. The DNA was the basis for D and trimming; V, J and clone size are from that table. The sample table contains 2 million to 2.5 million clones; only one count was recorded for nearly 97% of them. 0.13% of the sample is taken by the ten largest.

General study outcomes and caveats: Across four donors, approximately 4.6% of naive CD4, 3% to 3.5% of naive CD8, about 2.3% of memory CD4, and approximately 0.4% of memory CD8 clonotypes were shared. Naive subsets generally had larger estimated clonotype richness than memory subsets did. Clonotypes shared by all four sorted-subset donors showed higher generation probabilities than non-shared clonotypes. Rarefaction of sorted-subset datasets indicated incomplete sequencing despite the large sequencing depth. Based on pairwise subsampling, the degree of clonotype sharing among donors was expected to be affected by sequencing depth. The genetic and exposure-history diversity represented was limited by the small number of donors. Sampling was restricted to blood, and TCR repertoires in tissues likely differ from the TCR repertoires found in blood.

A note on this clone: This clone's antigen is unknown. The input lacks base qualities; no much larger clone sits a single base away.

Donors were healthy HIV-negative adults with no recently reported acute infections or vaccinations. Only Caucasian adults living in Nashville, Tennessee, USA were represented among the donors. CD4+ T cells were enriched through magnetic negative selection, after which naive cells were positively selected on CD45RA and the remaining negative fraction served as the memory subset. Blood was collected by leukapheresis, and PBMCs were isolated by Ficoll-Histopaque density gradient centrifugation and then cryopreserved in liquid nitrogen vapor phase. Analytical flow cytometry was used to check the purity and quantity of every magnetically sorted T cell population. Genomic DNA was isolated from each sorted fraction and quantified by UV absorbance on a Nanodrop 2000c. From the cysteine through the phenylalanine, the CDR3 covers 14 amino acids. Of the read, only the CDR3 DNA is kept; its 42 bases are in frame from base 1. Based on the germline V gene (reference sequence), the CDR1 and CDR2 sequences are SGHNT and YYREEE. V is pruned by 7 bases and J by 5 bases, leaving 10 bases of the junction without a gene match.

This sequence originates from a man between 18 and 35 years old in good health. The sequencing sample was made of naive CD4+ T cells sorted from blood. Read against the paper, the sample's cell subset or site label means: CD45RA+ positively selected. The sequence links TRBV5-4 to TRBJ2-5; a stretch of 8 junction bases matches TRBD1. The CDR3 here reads CASANPTGGETQYF. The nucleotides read TGTGCCAGCGCGAACCCAACAGGGGGGGAGACCCAGTACTTC.